The 23 T cell receptor beta chains reported below all come from one sample, sequenced in a study of cytomegalovirus exposure and HLA in healthy donors. In the PCR, 60 Vbeta and 13 Jbeta primers were used. Clones were read by immunoSEQ multiplex PCR, and TCRdb kept only the in-frame ones, dropping some. This table has under 200,000 clones, around 87% appearing once. Sequencing used PBMCs. These receptors were taken from a boy aged 2 to 10 in good health and CMV-seronegative.

The rearrangement links TRBV30 to TRBJ2-6; TRBD1 aligns across 9 bases. The CDR3 is 21 amino acids. The V gene's germline CDR1 is GTSNPN and CDR2 SVGIG (reference sequence). After removal of 4 bases from V and 1 base from J, the junction contained 20 bases not matched to a gene. Written as DNA, the CDR3 is TGTGCCTGGACCGGGACCCGGGACAGGGAACCTACCCCATCTGGGGCCAACGTCCTGACTTTC. This translates into CAWTGTRDREPTPSGANVLTF.

The J gene is TRBJ1-6, the V gene TRBV28, with 9 bases lining up with TRBD1. From germline, CDR1 is MDHEN and CDR2 SYDVKM. This CDR3 has 13 amino acids. The J segment lost 8 bases and the V segment lost 8 bases, leaving 4 bases of the junction unmatched. The chain's CDR3 is CASHRDRDSPLHF. Here the CDR3 DNA reads TGTGCCAGCCATCGGGACAGGGATTCACCCCTCCACTTT.

The chain joins TRBV30 to TRBJ2-7; 9 nucleotides align to TRBD1. This CDR3 comprises 14 residues. Germline assignment: CDR1 GTSNPN and CDR2 SVGIG (reference sequence). J gave up 2 bases and V 4 bases, and 6 bases lay outside the gene matches. This chain's CDR3 is CAWKGTGITYEQYF. CDR3 DNA sequence: TGTGCCTGGAAAGGGACAGGGATCACCTACGAGCAGTACTTC.

The rearrangement uses TRBV7-9 and TRBJ1-2; 9 bases agree with TRBD1. The germline V gene has CDR1 SEHNR and CDR2 FQNEAQ (reference sequence). The CDR3 runs to 16 residues. With V trimmed by 5 bases and J by 1 base, 8 bases remained unmatched. The CDR3 bases are TGTGCCAGCAGCATTCCCGGGACAGGGCGTAACTATGGCTACACCTTC. Its protein product is CASSIPGTGRNYGYTF. Together with reference TRBV7-9 and TRBJ1-2, the CDR3 gives the full variable domain: DTGVSQNPRHKITKRGQNVTFRCDPISEHNRLYWYRQTLGQGPEFLTYFQNEAQLEKSRLLSDRFSAERPKGSFSTLEIQRTEQGDSAMYLCASSIPGTGRNYGYTFGSGTRLTVV.

The sample holds one count of this clone. This chain connects TRBV4-1 to TRBJ2-7; D is perhaps TRBD2 (5 bases). The V gene's germline CDR1 is MGHRA and CDR2 YSYEKL. The length of the CDR3 is 15 residues. V lost 1 base to trimming and J lost 2 bases, with 12 bases between them. In nucleotides, the CDR3 is TGCGCCAGCAGCCAAGTTCGGGATTGGACCTACGAGCAGTACTTC. Protein product: CASSQVRDWTYEQYF.

The chain links TRBV19 to TRBJ2-7, with 7 bases identical to TRBD2. CDR3 length equals 15 residues. V gave up 5 bases and J gave up 3 bases; unmatched junction bases: 10. Germline V gene lookup returns CDR1 LNHDA and CDR2 SQIVND (reference sequence). The chain's CDR3 is CASSVPGGNHYEQYF. The DNA of the CDR3 is TGTGCCAGTAGTGTCCCCGGGGGGAACCACTACGAGCAGTACTTC.

The V and J genes are TRBV12-5 and TRBJ1-2, with D maybe TRBD1 (6 bases). Trimming pared 4 bases from V and 8 bases from J, leaving 14 bases between. The CDR3 runs to 13 residues. Germline loops: CDR1 LGHNT, CDR2 FRNRAP. The CDR3 region has the DNA TGTGCTAGTGGTTCTTTGGGGGCGAGGGGCTACACCTTC. It encodes CASGSLGARGYTF.

The chain joins TRBV19 to TRBJ1-1; 7 bases map to TRBD1. The CDR3 is 12 amino acids. Germline-derived CDR1 and CDR2 are LNHDA and SQIVND (reference sequence). V lost 5 bases and J lost 9; bases outside the gene matches: 6. CDR3 coding DNA: TGTGCCAGTAGTCTTCCGGGACAGCAAGCTTTCTTT. Translation: CASSLPGQQAFF.

The chain recombines TRBV7-9 with TRBJ2-5, with a weak D call TRBD2 (8 bases). V lost 5 bases to trimming and J lost 5 bases, with 15 bases between them. Germline values: CDR1 SEHNR, CDR2 FQNEAQ (reference sequence). The CDR3 loop spans 14 amino acids. The DNA for the CDR3 is TGTGCCAGCAGCCCGGACAGGACTAGCGAGACCCAGTACTTC. Translating it yields CASSPDRTSETQYF. Filled out from reference TRBV7-9 and TRBJ2-5, the complete variable domain reads DTGVSQNPRHKITKRGQNVTFRCDPISEHNRLYWYRQTLGQGPEFLTYFQNEAQLEKSRLLSDRFSAERPKGSFSTLEIQRTEQGDSAMYLCASSPDRTSETQYFGPGTRLLVL.

This rearrangement joins TRBV5-1 to TRBJ2-5; 9 nucleotides line up with TRBD2. V was clipped by 0 bases and J by 1 base; unmatched bases: 7. The length of the CDR3 is 17 residues. CDR1 and CDR2 (germline): SGHRS, YFSETQ. The CDR3 DNA reads TGCGCCAGCAGCTTGGGTAGTAGCGGGGGATTCCAAGAGACCCAGTACTTC. Protein sequence: CASSLGSSGGFQETQYF. Combining the CDR3 with reference TRBV5-1 and TRBJ2-5 gives the whole variable domain KAGVTQTPRYLIKTRGQQVTLSCSPISGHRSVSWYQQTPGQGLQFLFEYFSETQRNKGNFPGRFSGRQFSNSRSEMNVSTLELGDSALYLCASSLGSSGGFQETQYFGPGTRLLVL.

This clone came up once. The chain links TRBV19 to TRBJ1-5; D gene unclear. V lost 4 bases to trimming and J lost 4 bases, with 8 bases between them. Germline V CDR1 and CDR2: LNHDA, SQIVND (reference sequence). This CDR3 comprises 13 residues. CDR3 coding DNA: TGTGCCAGTAGTAGGCAGATTAATCAGCCCCAGCATTTT. Amino acids: CASSRQINQPQHF.

This rearrangement joins TRBV5-5 to TRBJ2-2; perhaps TRBD1 as D (6 bases). This CDR3 has 15 amino acids. The germline gives CDR1 SGHKS, CDR2 YYEKEE (reference sequence). V was pared by 4 bases and J by 1 base, with 11 bases between. In nucleotides, the CDR3 is TGTGCCAGCAGCGCCGGGACACGGAACACCGGGGAGCTGTTTTTT. Translating gives CASSAGTRNTGELFF.

V usage is TRBV9 and J usage is TRBJ2-7, with 7 bases fitting TRBD1. The V gene's germline CDR1 is SGDLS and CDR2 YYNGEE. The CDR3 loop spans 15 amino acids. Losses at the gene ends were 3 bases for V and 3 bases for J; bases not matched to a gene: 9. The CDR3 region has the DNA TGTGCCAGCAGCGAGGGGGAGACAGGGATCTACGAGCAGTACTTC. As protein: CASSEGETGIYEQYF. The full variable domain, with the rest looked up from reference TRBV9 and TRBJ2-7, is DSGVTQTPKHLITATGQRVTLRCSPRSGDLSVYWYQQSLDQGLQFLIQYYNGEERAKGNILERFSAQQFPDLHSELNLSSLELGDSALYFCASSEGETGIYEQYFGPGTRLTVT.

This clone came up once. The chain combines TRBV10-1 with TRBJ2-1; possibly TRBD1 for D (5 bases). The length of the CDR3 is 15 residues. V shed 6 bases and J shed 7 bases, with 19 bases lying between them. Germline values: CDR1 WNHNN, CDR2 SYGVQD (reference sequence). This chain's CDR3 is CASSAREQVKNEQFF. The CDR3 bases are TGCGCCAGCAGCGCAAGGGAACAGGTTAAGAATGAGCAGTTCTTC.

V and J are TRBV4-1 and TRBJ2-3; 7 nucleotides align to TRBD1. CDR3 length: 14 amino acids. V gave up 8 bases and J gave up 2 bases; unmatched junction bases: 7. Germline V gene data show CDR1 as MGHRA and CDR2 as YSYEKL. CDR3 nucleotides: TGCGCCAGCGCCGGGACAGTGGTCACAGATACGCAGTATTTT. It yields the protein CASAGTVVTDTQYF.

This clone was seen a few times. This rearrangement joins TRBV5-1 to TRBJ2-1; the match to TRBD2 covers 10 bases. CDR1 is SGHRS and CDR2 is YFSETQ in the germline V gene. Germline trimming cut 6 bases from V and 9 bases from J; bases unmatched to any gene: 9. The CDR3 extends over 14 amino acids. CDR3 bases: TGCGCCAGCATGGTCGGAGCGGGAGGGCCTGAGCAGTTCTTC. This encodes CASMVGAGGPEQFF.

The gene calls are TRBV7-9 and TRBJ2-2; TRBD2 matches 8 bases. The CDR3 covers 14 residues. With 8 bases clipped from V and 4 bases from J, the junction kept 6 bases outside the gene matches. Germline values: CDR1 SEHNR, CDR2 FQNEAQ (reference sequence). The CDR3 is CASSSGSGTGELFF. DNA of the CDR3: TGTGCCAGCTCCAGCGGGAGCGGCACCGGGGAGCTGTTTTTT.

This chain uses TRBV28 with TRBJ1-3, with D uncertain. Germline CDR1 is MDHEN and CDR2 is SYDVKM. Trimming cost V 1 base and J 4 bases, with 5 bases left between them. This CDR3 has 13 amino acids. CDR3 residues: CASSLFRGNTIYF. CDR3 nucleotides: TGTGCCAGCAGTTTATTCAGGGGAAACACCATATATTTT. Full variable domain (rest looked up from reference TRBV28 and TRBJ1-3): DVKVTQSSRYLVKRTGEKVFLECVQDMDHENMFWYRQDPGLGLRLIYFSYDVKMKEKGDIPEGYSVSREKKERFSLILESASTNQTSMYLCASSLFRGNTIYFGEGSWLTVV.

The chain joins TRBV5-5 to TRBJ1-6; 7 bases match TRBD1. This CDR3 comprises 17 residues. CDR1 is SGHKS and CDR2 is YYEKEE in the germline V gene (reference sequence). V lost 1 base and J lost 9; bases outside the gene matches: 13. The CDR3 DNA reads TGTGCCAGCAGCTTGACCGATCGACAGGGTGTTGGTTCACCCCTCCACTTT. Its translation is CASSLTDRQGVGSPLHF.

To note about this clone: At one end, the junction sequence differs from germline, possibly due to a read error. The rearrangement links TRBV7-3 to TRBJ2-3, with D tentatively TRBD2 (5 bases). The length of the CDR3 is 14 residues. From germline, CDR1 is SGHTA and CDR2 FQGTGA. The CDR3 bases are TGTGCCGGCAGCCCCATAGCGAGCACAGATACGCAGTATTTT. This translates into CAGSPIASTDTQYF.

The chain is built from TRBV28 and TRBJ1-5; D not certain. The V gene lost 3 bases and the J gene lost 4 bases, with 13 bases spanning the gap. The CDR3 consists of 15 residues. The V gene's germline CDR1 is MDHEN and CDR2 SYDVKM. Here the CDR3 reads CASSLPRGRNQPQHF. The DNA of the CDR3 is TGTGCCAGCAGTTTGCCCCGAGGGCGTAATCAGCCCCAGCATTTT.

Only one count was recorded for this clone. V is TRBV5-1 and J is TRBJ2-5; D not certain. The CDR3 has 14 amino acids. Germline CDR1 is SGHRS and CDR2 is YFSETQ. V lost 0 bases, J lost 5 bases, and 11 bases lay in between. CDR3 region: CASSLVHVRETQYF. DNA for the CDR3: TGCGCCAGCAGCTTGGTTCACGTCCGGGAGACCCAGTACTTC.

The chain combines TRBV9 with TRBJ2-3; 10 bases map to TRBD2. With 0 bases clipped from V and 5 bases from J, the junction kept 12 bases outside the gene matches. CDR3 length: 18 amino acids. Germline CDR1 and CDR2: SGDLS and YYNGEE. CDR3 bases: TGTGCCAGCAGCGTAGGGACACATCTAGCGGGAGCCCAAGATACGCAGTATTTT. Protein sequence: CASSVGTHLAGAQDTQYF.